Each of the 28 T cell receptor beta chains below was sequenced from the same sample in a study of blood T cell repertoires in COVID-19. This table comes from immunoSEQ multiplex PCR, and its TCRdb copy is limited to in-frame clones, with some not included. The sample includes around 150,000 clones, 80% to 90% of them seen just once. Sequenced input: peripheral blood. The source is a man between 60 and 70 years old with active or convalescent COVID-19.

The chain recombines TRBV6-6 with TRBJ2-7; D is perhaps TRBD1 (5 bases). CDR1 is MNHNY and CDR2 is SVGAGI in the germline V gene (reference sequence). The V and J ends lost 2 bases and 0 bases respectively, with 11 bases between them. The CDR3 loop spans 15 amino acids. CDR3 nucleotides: TGTGCCAGCAGTTACGACAGAAAGAGCTCCTACGAGCAGTACTTC. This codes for CASSYDRKSSYEQYF.

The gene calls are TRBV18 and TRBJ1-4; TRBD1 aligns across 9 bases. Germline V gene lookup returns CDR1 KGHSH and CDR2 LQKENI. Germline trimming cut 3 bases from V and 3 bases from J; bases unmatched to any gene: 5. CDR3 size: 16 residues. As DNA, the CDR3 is TGTGCCAGCTCACCTCCACAGGGGGCGGCTAATGAAAAACTGTTTTTT. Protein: CASSPPQGAANEKLFF.

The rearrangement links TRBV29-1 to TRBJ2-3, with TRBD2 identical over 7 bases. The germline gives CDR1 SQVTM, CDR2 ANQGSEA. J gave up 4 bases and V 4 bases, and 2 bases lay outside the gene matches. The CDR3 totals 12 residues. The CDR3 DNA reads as TGCAGCGTTGCAGGGAGGGCAGATACGCAGTATTTT. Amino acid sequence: CSVAGRADTQYF.

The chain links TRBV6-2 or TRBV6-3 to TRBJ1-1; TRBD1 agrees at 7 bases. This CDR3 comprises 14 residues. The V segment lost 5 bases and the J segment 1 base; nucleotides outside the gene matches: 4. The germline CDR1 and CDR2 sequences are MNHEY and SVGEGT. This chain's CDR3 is CASSGGQPNTEAFF. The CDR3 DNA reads TGTGCCAGCAGTGGGGGACAGCCGAACACTGAAGCTTTCTTT.

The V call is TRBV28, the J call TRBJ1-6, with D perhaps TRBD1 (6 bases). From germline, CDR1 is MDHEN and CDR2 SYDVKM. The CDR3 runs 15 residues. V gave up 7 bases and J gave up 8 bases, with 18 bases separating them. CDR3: CASTPGRGFDSPLHF. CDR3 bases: TGTGCCAGCACCCCGGGCAGGGGCTTTGATTCACCCCTCCACTTT.

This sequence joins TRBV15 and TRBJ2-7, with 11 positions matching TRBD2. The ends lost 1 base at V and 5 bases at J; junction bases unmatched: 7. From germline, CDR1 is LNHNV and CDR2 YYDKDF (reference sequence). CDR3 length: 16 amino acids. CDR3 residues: CATSRATGLADHEQYF. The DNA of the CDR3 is TGTGCCACCAGCAGAGCTACGGGACTAGCGGATCACGAGCAGTACTTC.

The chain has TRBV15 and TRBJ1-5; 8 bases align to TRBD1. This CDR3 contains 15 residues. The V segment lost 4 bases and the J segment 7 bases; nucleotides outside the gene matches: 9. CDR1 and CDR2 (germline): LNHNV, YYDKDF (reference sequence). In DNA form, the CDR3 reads TGTGCCACCAGCAAGACAGGACAGGGAAAACAGCCCCAGCATTTT. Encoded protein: CATSKTGQGKQPQHF.

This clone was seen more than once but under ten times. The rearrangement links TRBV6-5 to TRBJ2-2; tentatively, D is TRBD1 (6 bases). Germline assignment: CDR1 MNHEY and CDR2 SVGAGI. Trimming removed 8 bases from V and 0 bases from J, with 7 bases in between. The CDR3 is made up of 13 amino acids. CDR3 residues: CASRDTNTGELFF. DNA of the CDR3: TGTGCCAGCCGGGACACGAACACCGGGGAGCTGTTTTTT.

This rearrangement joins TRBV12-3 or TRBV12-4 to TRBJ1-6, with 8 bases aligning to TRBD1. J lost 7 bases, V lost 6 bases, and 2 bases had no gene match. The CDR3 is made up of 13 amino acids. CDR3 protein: CASRRQGNSPLHF. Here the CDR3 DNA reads TGTGCCAGCAGGCGACAGGGGAATTCACCCCTCCACTTT.

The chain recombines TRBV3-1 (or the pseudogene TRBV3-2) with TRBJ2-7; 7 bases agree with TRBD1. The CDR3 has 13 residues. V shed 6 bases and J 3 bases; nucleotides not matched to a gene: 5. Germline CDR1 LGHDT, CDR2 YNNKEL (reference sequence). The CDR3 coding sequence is TGTGCCAGCAGTCGTGGACAGGTCTACGAGCAGTACTTC. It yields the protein CASSRGQVYEQYF.

The CDR3, as DNA: TGTGCCAGCAGCGCGCAGGGGACGAGCAATCAGCCCCAGCATTTT. Protein product: CASSAQGTSNQPQHF. The rearrangement links TRBV5-6 to TRBJ1-5, with D tentatively TRBD1 (6 bases). Germline CDR1 reads SGHDT; CDR2 reads YYEEEE. V gave up 4 bases and J gave up 1 base, with 12 bases separating them. This CDR3 has 15 amino acids.

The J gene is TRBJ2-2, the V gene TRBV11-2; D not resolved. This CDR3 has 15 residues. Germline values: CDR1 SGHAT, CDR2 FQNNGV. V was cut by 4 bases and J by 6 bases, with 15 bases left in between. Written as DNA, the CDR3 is TGTGCCAGCAGCTCTTTTCCCTTAGAAGCCGGGGAGCTGTTTTTT. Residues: CASSSFPLEAGELFF.

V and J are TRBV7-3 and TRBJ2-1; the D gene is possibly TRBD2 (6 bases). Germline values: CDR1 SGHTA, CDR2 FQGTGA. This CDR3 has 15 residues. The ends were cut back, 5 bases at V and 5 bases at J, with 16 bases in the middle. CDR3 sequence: CASSPTGGLDNEQFF. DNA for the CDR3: TGTGCCAGCAGCCCGACCGGGGGTCTGGACAATGAGCAGTTCTTC.

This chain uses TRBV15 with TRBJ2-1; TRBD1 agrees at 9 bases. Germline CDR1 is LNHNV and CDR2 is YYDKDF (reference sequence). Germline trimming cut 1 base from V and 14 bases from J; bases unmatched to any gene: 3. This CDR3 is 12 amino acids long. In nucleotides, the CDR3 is TGTGCCACCAGCAGAGGCCGGGACAGGGAGTTCTTC. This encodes CATSRGRDREFF.

CDR3 loop: CASQGSPFGGDTQYF. The CDR3 region has the DNA TGTGCCAGCCAGGGGTCCCCATTCGGAGGAGATACGCAGTATTTT. V usage is TRBV3-1 (or the pseudogene TRBV3-2) and J usage is TRBJ2-3, with a possible D match to TRBD1 (6 bases). The CDR3 totals 15 residues. V was trimmed by 8 bases and J by 5 bases, leaving 20 bases between them. From germline, CDR1 is LGHDT and CDR2 YNNKEL (reference sequence).

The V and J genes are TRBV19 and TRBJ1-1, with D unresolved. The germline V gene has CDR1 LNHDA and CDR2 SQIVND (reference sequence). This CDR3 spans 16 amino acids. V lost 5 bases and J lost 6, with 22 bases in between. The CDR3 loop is CASSPRGGSGVAEAFF. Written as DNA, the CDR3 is TGTGCCAGTAGTCCCCGTGGAGGGTCGGGTGTGGCTGAAGCTTTCTTT.

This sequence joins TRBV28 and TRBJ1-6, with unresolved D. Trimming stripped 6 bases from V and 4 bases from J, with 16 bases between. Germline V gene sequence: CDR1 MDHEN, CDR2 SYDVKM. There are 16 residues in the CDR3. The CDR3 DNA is TGTGCCAGCAGGTTTAGAACGGGAAATTATAATTCACCCCTCCACTTT. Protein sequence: CASRFRTGNYNSPLHF.

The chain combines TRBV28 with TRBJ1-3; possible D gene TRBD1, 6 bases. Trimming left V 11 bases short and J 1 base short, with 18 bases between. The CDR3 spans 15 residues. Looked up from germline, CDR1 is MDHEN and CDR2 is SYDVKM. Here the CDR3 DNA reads TGTGCCTCTTCAGGGGACCAAATTTCTGGAAACACCATATATTTT. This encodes CASSGDQISGNTIYF.

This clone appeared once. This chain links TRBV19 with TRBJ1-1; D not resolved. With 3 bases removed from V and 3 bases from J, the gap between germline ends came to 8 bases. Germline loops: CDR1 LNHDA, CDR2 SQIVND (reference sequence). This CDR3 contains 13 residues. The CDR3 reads CASSIRSHTEAFF. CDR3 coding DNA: TGTGCCAGTAGTATTCGAAGCCACACTGAAGCTTTCTTT.

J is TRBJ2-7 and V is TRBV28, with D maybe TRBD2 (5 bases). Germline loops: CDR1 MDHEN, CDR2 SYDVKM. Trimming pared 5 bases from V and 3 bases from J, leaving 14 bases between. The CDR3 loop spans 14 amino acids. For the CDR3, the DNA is TGTGCCAGCAGTCCCCGTTACGGGGTCTACGAGCAGTACTTC. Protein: CASSPRYGVYEQYF.

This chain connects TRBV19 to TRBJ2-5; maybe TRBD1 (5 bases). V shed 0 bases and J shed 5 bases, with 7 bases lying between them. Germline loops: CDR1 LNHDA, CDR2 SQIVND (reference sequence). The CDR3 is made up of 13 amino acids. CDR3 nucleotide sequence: TGTGCCAGTAGTATAGATCACAGGGAGACCCAGTACTTC. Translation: CASSIDHRETQYF. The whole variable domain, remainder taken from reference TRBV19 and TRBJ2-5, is DGGITQSPKYLFRKEGQNVTLSCEQNLNHDAMYWYRQDPGQGLRLIYYSQIVNDFQKGDIAEGYSVSREKKESFPLTVTSAQKNPTAFYLCASSIDHRETQYFGPGTRLLVL.

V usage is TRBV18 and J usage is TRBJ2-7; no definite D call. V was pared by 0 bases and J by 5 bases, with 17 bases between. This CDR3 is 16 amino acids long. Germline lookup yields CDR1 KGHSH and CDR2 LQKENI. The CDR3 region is CASSPPGVSGVHEQYF. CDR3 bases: TGTGCCAGCTCACCACCAGGCGTGTCGGGTGTCCACGAGCAGTACTTC. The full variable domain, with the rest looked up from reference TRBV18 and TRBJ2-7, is NAGVMQNPRHLVRRRGQEARLRCSPMKGHSHVYWYRQLPEEGLKFMVYLQKENIIDESGMPKERFSAEFPKEGPSILRIQQVVRGDSAAYFCASSPPGVSGVHEQYFGPGTRLTVT.

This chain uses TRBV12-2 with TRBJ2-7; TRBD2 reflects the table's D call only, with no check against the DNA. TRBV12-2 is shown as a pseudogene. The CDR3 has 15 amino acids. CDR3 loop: CASRLAGDYKYEQYF. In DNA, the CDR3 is TGTGCAAGTCGCTTAGCGGGAGATTACAAATACGAGCAGTACTTC.

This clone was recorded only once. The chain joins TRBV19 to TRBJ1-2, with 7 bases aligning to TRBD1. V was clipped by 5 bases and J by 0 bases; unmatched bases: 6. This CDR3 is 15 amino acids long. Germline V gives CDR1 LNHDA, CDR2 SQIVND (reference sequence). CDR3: CASSPGQMTNYGYTF. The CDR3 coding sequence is TGTGCCAGTAGTCCGGGACAGATGACTAACTATGGCTACACCTTC.

CDR3 in amino acids: CASSPRSGEQGATEAFF. CDR3 nucleotides: TGTGCCAGCAGCCCCCGCTCAGGGGAGCAGGGGGCAACTGAAGCTTTCTTT. This rearrangement joins TRBV9 to TRBJ1-1; TRBD1 agrees at 8 bases. The CDR3 is made up of 17 amino acids. The J segment lost 5 bases and the V segment lost 4 bases, leaving 16 bases of the junction unmatched. Per germline, CDR1 SGDLS and CDR2 YYNGEE.

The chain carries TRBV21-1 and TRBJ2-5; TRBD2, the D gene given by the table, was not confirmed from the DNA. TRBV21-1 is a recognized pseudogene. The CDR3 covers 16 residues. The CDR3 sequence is CASSKGLRRGWETQYF. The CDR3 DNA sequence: TGTGCCAGCAGCAAAGGGTTAAGGAGGGGATGGGAGACCCAGTACTTC.

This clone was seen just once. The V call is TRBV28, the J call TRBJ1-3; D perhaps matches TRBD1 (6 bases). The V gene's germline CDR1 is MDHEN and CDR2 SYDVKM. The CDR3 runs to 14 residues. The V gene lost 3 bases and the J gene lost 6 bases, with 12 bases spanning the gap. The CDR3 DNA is TGTGCCAGCAGTTTGGCCAGGGGCTTAAACACCATATATTTT. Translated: CASSLARGLNTIYF.

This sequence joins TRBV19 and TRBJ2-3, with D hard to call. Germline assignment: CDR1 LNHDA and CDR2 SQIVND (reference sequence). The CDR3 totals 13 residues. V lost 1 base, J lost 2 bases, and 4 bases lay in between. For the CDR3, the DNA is TGTGCCAGTAGTATAGGGGCCACAGATACGCAGTATTTT. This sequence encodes CASSIGATDTQYF.